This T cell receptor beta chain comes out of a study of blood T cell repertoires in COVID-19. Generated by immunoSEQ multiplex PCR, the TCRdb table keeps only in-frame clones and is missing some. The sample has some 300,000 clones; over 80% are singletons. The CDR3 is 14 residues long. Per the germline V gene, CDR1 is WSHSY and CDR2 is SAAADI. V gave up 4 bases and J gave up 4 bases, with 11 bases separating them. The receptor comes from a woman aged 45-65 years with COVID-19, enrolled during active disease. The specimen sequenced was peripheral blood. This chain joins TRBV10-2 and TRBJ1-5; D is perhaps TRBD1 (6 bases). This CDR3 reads CASSVNTGNQPQHF. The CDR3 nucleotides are TGCGCCAGCAGTGTTAACACAGGGAATCAGCCCCAGCATTTT.